Listed below are T cell receptor beta chains from one sample, sequenced in a study of T-cell reconstitution after alpha-beta-depleted transplantation in children. TCRdb used MiXCR to reprocess the PCR reads, holding one entry per CDR3 protein. The sample yields around 490,000 distinct CDR3 sequences, about an eighth seen once. Sequences were derived from PBMCs, mostly from graft donor cells, sampled 180 days after TCRalphabeta/CD19-depleted stem cell transplant. Receptors originate from a female patient younger than 10 who had a stem cell transplant for aplastic anemia, so the T cells may come from the graft donor. Both conserved end residues are part of each CDR3. The order of the fields is D gene, J gene, clone size, V gene, CDR3 protein, CDR3 DNA. D genes are given only for firm matches. Rows may omit the clone size; those that give it use once, few, many or a size class.

TRBD1,TRBJ2-1,.,TRBV29-1,CSVAPGQGGNEQFF,TGCAGCGTAGCGCCGGGACAGGGGGGCAATGAGCAGTTCTTC
.,TRBJ2-6,many,TRBV6-4,CASSKLGVSGANVLTF,TGTGCCAGCAGTAAACTGGGGGTCTCTGGGGCCAACGTCCTGACTTTC
.,TRBJ2-7,.,TRBV20-1,CSASAGKYEQYF,TGCAGTGCTAGTGCGGGAAAGTACGAGCAGTACTTC
.,TRBJ1-1,few,TRBV5-1,CASSFGDWSTEAFF,TGCGCCAGCAGCTTTGGAGACTGGAGCACTGAAGCTTTCTTT
TRBD1,TRBJ2-7,few,TRBV5-1,CASTLTGANYEQYF,TGCGCCAGCACACTTACAGGGGCTAACTACGAGCAGTACTTC
TRBD2,TRBJ2-1,.,TRBV18,CASSPQATSAYNEQFF,TGTGCCAGCTCACCACAAGCGACTAGCGCGTACAATGAGCAGTTCTTC
.,TRBJ1-3,.,TRBV7-6,CASSLVQGIYESGNTIYF,TGTGCCAGCAGCTTAGTACAGGGCATCTACGAATCTGGAAACACCATATATTTT
.,TRBJ2-7,many,TRBV12-3/TRBV12-4,CASSFFRSYEQYF,TGTGCCAGCAGTTTTTTTAGATCCTACGAGCAGTACTTC
.,TRBJ2-3,.,TRBV5-1,CASTGRGTTDTQYF,TGCGCCAGCACTGGCCGAGGGACGACAGATACGCAGTATTTT
TRBD1,TRBJ2-3,.,TRBV10-3,CAIQGRGHADTQYF,TGTGCCATCCAGGGCAGGGGGCATGCAGATACGCAGTATTTT
.,TRBJ1-5,few,TRBV6-5,CASSYSGRSNQPQHF,TGTGCCAGCAGTTACTCGGGGCGTAGCAATCAGCCCCAGCATTTT
TRBD2,TRBJ2-3,few,TRBV6-5,CASSYDRITSVRSTDTQYF,TGTGCCAGCAGTTACGATAGGATCACTAGCGTGCGTAGCACAGATACGCAGTATTTT
TRBD1,TRBJ1-2,many,TRBV3-1,CASSPRGLIYGYTF,TGTGCCAGCAGCCCCAGGGGGCTTATCTATGGCTACACCTTC
TRBD2,TRBJ2-1,.,TRBV7-9,CASSLAWGTSGHNEQFF,TGTGCCAGCAGCTTAGCGTGGGGGACTAGCGGACACAATGAGCAGTTCTTC
.,TRBJ2-6,few,TRBV5-5,CASRYWGVANGLTF,TGTGCCAGCAGATACTGGGGGGTAGCCAACGGCCTGACTTTC
TRBD1,TRBJ2-1,many,TRBV5-1,CASSYLGQGFNEQFF,TGCGCCAGCTCCTACCTGGGACAGGGTTTCAATGAGCAGTTCTTC
.,TRBJ1-5,.,TRBV20-1,CSAGQTVYNQPQHF,TGCAGTGCTGGTCAGACGGTGTACAATCAGCCCCAGCATTTT
TRBD1,TRBJ2-1,.,TRBV6-2/TRBV6-3,CGSRARGHEQFF,TGTGGCAGCAGAGCTAGGGGGCATGAGCAGTTCTTC
.,TRBJ2-5,.,TRBV10-3,CAISGGGKETQYF,TGTGCCATCAGTGGTGGGGGTAAGGAGACCCAGTACTTC
.,TRBJ1-5,few,TRBV12-3/TRBV12-4,CASSLRAGGTFNQPQHF,TGTGCCAGCAGTTTGAGGGCCGGGGGCACATTTAACCAGCCCCAGCATTTT
.,TRBJ2-5,few,TRBV5-4,CASSLGGLAGETQYF,TGTGCCAGCAGCTTGGGGGGCCTAGCCGGGGAGACCCAGTACTTC
TRBD1,TRBJ2-7,.,TRBV28,CASSPPRQGAYEQYF,TGTGCCAGCTCCCCGCCCAGACAGGGGGCCTACGAGCAGTACTTC
.,TRBJ2-1,.,TRBV20-1,CSASVIPHNEQFF,TGCAGTGCTAGTGTTATACCCCACAATGAGCAGTTCTTC
.,TRBJ2-7,many,TRBV20-1,CSARDQGSGHYEQYF,TGCAGTGCTAGAGATCAGGGTAGCGGACACTACGAGCAGTACTTC
.,TRBJ2-1,many,TRBV28,CASRARPYNEQFF,TGTGCCAGCAGGGCGAGACCCTACAATGAGCAGTTCTTC
TRBD1,TRBJ1-1,many,TRBV29-1,CSVERGQGGMNTEAFF,TGCAGCGTTGAAAGGGGACAGGGGGGGATGAACACTGAAGCTTTCTTT
TRBD1,TRBJ1-5,.,TRBV15,CATSRDPDRATGNQPQHF,TGTGCCACCAGCAGAGATCCAGACAGGGCCACTGGAAATCAGCCCCAGCATTTT
TRBD1,TRBJ1-5,.,TRBV10-3,CAISDGQGGNQPQHF,TGTGCCATCAGTGACGGACAGGGCGGCAATCAGCCCCAGCATTTT
.,TRBJ1-5,.,TRBV12-3/TRBV12-4,CASSLAQAGQPQHF,TGTGCCAGCAGTTTGGCACAGGCCGGGCAGCCCCAGCATTTT
TRBD1,TRBJ1-2,few,TRBV9,CASSLGQGGPSVYGYTF,TGTGCCAGCAGCTTGGGACAGGGGGGCCCTTCAGTCTATGGCTACACCTTC
.,TRBJ2-7,.,TRBV15,CATSREYIYEQYF,TGTGCCACCAGCAGGGAATATATCTACGAGCAGTACTTC
.,TRBJ1-2,few,TRBV28,CASSSYPSIRLRDYYGYTF,TGTGCCAGCAGTTCCTATCCGTCCATAAGGTTGAGGGACTACTATGGCTACACCTTC
TRBD2,TRBJ2-1,once,TRBV7-8,CAVGVIAGGEQFF,TGTGCCGTAGGGGTAATAGCGGGTGGTGAGCAGTTCTTC
.,TRBJ2-5,few,TRBV5-1,CASSFGPETQYF,TGCGCCAGCAGCTTCGGGCCAGAGACCCAGTACTTC
.,TRBJ1-5,.,TRBV7-2,CASSTPGESNQPQHF,TGTGCCAGCAGCACACCCGGGGAAAGCAATCAGCCCCAGCATTTT
.,TRBJ2-1,.,TRBV20-1,CSAPDYYNEQFF,TGCAGTGCCCCGGACTACTACAATGAGCAGTTCTTC
.,TRBJ2-7,.,TRBV7-2,CASSLGGSGKEQYF,TGTGCCAGCAGCTTAGGGGGGAGTGGAAAAGAGCAGTACTTC
.,TRBJ2-7,.,TRBV27,CASSSERDPYEQYF,TGTGCCAGCAGTTCCGAGAGGGACCCCTACGAGCAGTACTTC
.,TRBJ1-4,few,TRBV3-1,CASSHRPQGINEKLFF,TGTGCCAGCAGCCACAGACCACAGGGAATTAATGAAAAACTGTTTTTT
.,TRBJ2-3,.,TRBV11-3,CASSPREPRGDTQYF,TGTGCCAGCAGCCCTAGAGAGCCACGGGGAGATACGCAGTATTTT
TRBD1,TRBJ1-5,.,TRBV4-3,CASSPRYRQGAGNQPQHF,TGCGCCAGCAGCCCAAGGTATAGACAGGGGGCAGGGAATCAGCCCCAGCATTTT
TRBD2,TRBJ2-1,many,TRBV5-1,CASSDIAGGTYNEQFF,TGCGCCAGCAGCGACATAGCGGGGGGGACCTACAATGAGCAGTTCTTC
.,TRBJ1-2,.,TRBV20-1,CSASGSKSYTF,TGCAGTGCTAGCGGGTCCAAATCCTACACCTTC
TRBD2,TRBJ2-1,few,TRBV20-1,CSAREFLRERFDEQFF,TGCAGTGCTAGAGAGTTCTTGCGGGAGCGGTTCGATGAGCAGTTCTTC
TRBD2,TRBJ2-7,many,TRBV7-2,CASEAPAGVYEQYF,TGTGCCAGTGAGGCCCCAGCGGGAGTCTACGAGCAGTACTTC
.,TRBJ2-1,few,TRBV7-2,CASSLNEDPYNEQFF,TGTGCCAGCAGCTTAAATGAGGACCCCTACAATGAGCAGTTCTTC
.,TRBJ2-4,.,TRBV20-1,CSAGLPGVAKNIQYF,TGCAGTGCTGGGCTCCCCGGAGTGGCCAAAAACATTCAGTACTTC
TRBD2,TRBJ2-5,few,TRBV5-6,CASRGRGAGETQYF,TGTGCCAGCAGGGGGCGGGGGGCCGGGGAGACCCAGTACTTC
.,TRBJ2-1,.,TRBV12-3/TRBV12-4,CASSLGGEAYNEQFF,TGTGCCAGCAGTTTGGGGGGAGAAGCCTACAATGAGCAGTTCTTC
.,TRBJ2-7,.,TRBV5-1,CASSLSQGWYEQYF,TGCGCCAGCAGCTTGAGTCAGGGGTGGTACGAGCAGTACTTC